The source of this T cell receptor beta chain is a study of T cell responses to AZD1222 COVID-19 vaccine. Study conclusions and caveats: Reportedly, close to half of spike-specific TCRs are directed against unmutated variant regions. Two AZD1222 administrations were followed by greater Spike-specific TCR breadth and depth. Among those given AZD1222, only five or six were seropositive at baseline.

Using immunoSEQ multiplex PCR, the repertoire was profiled, and TCRdb retains in-frame clones only, with some absent. The profile shows 100,000 to 150,000 clones, 86% of them singletons. Concerning this clone: The antigen is undetermined.

This CDR3 has 14 residues. Germline lookup yields CDR1 LNHDA and CDR2 SQIVND (reference sequence). V gave up 4 bases and J gave up 4 bases, with 11 bases separating them. The chain recombines TRBV19 with TRBJ2-4; D is possibly TRBD1 or TRBD2 (6 bases each). This receptor was taken from an adult in good health. This specimen consisted of peripheral blood, obtained on day 0 of AZD1222 vaccination. The CDR3 is CASSKGGVKNIQYF. In DNA form, the CDR3 reads TGTGCCAGTAGTAAGGGGGGCGTAAAAAACATTCAGTACTTC.